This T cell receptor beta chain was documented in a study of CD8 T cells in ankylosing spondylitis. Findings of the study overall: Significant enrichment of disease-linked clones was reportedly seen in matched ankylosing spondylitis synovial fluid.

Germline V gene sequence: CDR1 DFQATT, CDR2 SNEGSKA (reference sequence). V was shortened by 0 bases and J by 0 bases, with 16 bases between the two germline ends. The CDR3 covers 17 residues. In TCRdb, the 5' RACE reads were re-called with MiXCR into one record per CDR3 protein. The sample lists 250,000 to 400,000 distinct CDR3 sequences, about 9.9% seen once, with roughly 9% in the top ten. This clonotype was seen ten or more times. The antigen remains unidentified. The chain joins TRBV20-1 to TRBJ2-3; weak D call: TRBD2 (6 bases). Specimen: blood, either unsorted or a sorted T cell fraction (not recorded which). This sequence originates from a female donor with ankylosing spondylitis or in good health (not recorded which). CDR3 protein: CSARDRRSLASTDTQYF. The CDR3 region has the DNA TGCAGTGCTAGAGATCGTCGCAGTCTAGCGAGCACAGATACGCAGTATTTT.